This T cell receptor (beta chain) stems from a study of read filtering for tumor transcriptome and immune sequencing (dated by TCRdb to 2020 to 2022). For the study in its entirety: Of the patients in the cohort, around 18 were male and over 11 were female, and their mean age was 65.9 years, with a range of about 40 to 85. Whole-transcriptome libraries were prepared with the TruSeq RNA Access Library Prep Kit after DNase treatment. Per sample, about 4 to 10.27 million TCR-region mapped reads were obtained with IR-seq, compared with only roughly 85 to 1273 with RNA-seq. TCR repertoires obtained by targeted immune repertoire sequencing and by bulk whole-transcriptome sequencing performed on the same bone marrow samples were compared. By revised international staging, about 8 patients were R-ISS I, under 20 were R-ISS II and about seven were R-ISS III. A main aim was a read-filtering strategy for immune repertoire data, specifically whether clonotypes supported by a single read should be removed. Overall study results and their limits: The correlation between IR-seq and RNA-seq shared clonotype proportions rose when single-read clonotypes were removed. The sorted CD138-negative fraction was composed of a mixed bone marrow immune population rather than of purified T cells. In IR-seq, around four fifths of clonotypes but roughly 4% of total reads were represented by single-read clonotypes, whereas in RNA-seq, around three quarters of clonotypes and around 47% of reads were represented by single-read clonotypes. Compared with RNA-seq, IR-seq captured clonotypes at much greater depth and more reliably, and a smaller IR-seq throughput was enough to identify most of the shared clonotypes.

Every patient had bone marrow sampled at the time of active disease. Bone marrow mononuclear cells were isolated by Ficoll-Hypaque density gradient centrifugation. CD138-negative cells were obtained by negative selection after labeling with CD138 magnetic microbeads on a MACS separator, removing myeloma plasma cells. Flow cytometry with CD138 antibodies on an Attune NxT was used to check how pure the isolated cells were. TRIzol reagent was used to extract total RNA, and a NanoDrop spectrophotometer was used to quantify the extracted RNA. For each patient, paired RNA-seq and IR-seq were run on the CD138-negative bone marrow sample from that patient. Within its sample, this clonotype is medium-sized (0.01 to 0.1%). There is no known antigen for this receptor. No quality values exist for individual bases; no much larger clone is one base distant. Starting from 400 to 450 ng RNA, TCR libraries were constructed with the Immunoverse kit using molecular barcoded adaptors that cover the alpha/delta and beta/gamma chains. TCR library preparation used the same RNA that was used for transcriptome sequencing. TCR libraries were sequenced on an Illumina HiSeq 4000 with 2 x 150 cycles. In the paper's pipeline: TCR reads were aligned to human V, D, J and C references and assembled into CDR3 clonotypes with MiXCR, including quality filtering and error correction. Clonotype counts and gene usage diversity were analyzed with the tcR package in R. For inspection of raw mapping reads, RNA-seq reads were mapped by STAR aligner version 2.5.3a onto GRCh37 of the human genome. To test the effect of sequencing depth on detected clonotypes, IR-seq fastq files were randomly downsampled using Seqtk 1.3. TCRdb reworked the public reads: Q25 trimming with fastp, MiXCR clone assembly, productive beta chains retained. Each CDR3 protein appears once, grouped with its most common genes and DNA. For this entry, the V and J calls and clone size follow TCRdb and not the study's own pipeline. The sample table contains 30,000 to 35,000 distinct CDR3 sequences; only one count was recorded for approximately 17% of them. Together, the top ten hold roughly 17% of the sample.

Sequencing used a population of CD138-negative cells sorted from bone marrow. The cell subset or site label for this specimen denotes: bone marrow mononuclear cells depleted of CD138+ plasma/myeloma cells by negative magnetic selection. This TCR derives from a donor over 35 with multiple myeloma.

The nucleotide sequence reads TGTGCCAGCAGTTACTGGGGGGAAGAGACCCAGTACTTC. The encoded protein is CASSYWGEETQYF. The rearrangement joined TRBV6-5 to TRBJ2-5, with TRBD2 as a weak D call on 6 bases. V loses 1 base, J loses 3 bases, and the germline ends lie 6 bases apart. The CDR3, from cysteine to phenylalanine, totals 13 residues. The kept DNA is CDR3 alone, 39 bases in frame from the first base. CDR1 MNHEY and CDR2 SVGAGI are derived from the germline V gene.